Listed below are T cell receptor beta chains from one sample, sequenced in a study of T cells in localized non-small cell lung cancer. Using immunoSEQ multiplex PCR, the repertoire was profiled, and TCRdb retains in-frame clones only, with some absent. Of about 72,000 clones in the sample, 70% to 90% were seen once. This specimen consisted of peripheral blood, obtained before any cancer treatment. The receptors originated from a female donor over 55 with stage I lung adenocarcinoma. CDR3s include the opening cysteine and the closing phenylalanine or tryptophan. Each record gives: clone size, J gene, V gene, D gene, CDR3 protein, CDR3 DNA. A D gene is named only where the DNA matches it firmly. Size is stated for part of the rows, as once, few or many counts, or as a class when the clone is expanded.

once,TRBJ2-1,TRBV11-3,.,CASSSPRVRGSYNEQFF,TGTGCCAGCAGCTCCCCGAGGGTGCGGGGCTCCTACAATGAGCAGTTCTTC
.,TRBJ2-5,TRBV11-2,TRBD2,CASRTISGRRGETQYF,TGTGCCAGCAGAACCATTAGCGGGAGGAGGGGAGAGACCCAGTACTTC
.,TRBJ1-1,TRBV7-3,.,CASSLSGFEAFF,TGTGCCAGCAGCTTATCGGGGTTTGAAGCTTTCTTT
.,TRBJ2-7,TRBV25-1,.,CASKQGTSYEQYF,TGTGCCAGCAAACAGGGGACTTCCTACGAGCAGTACTTC
.,TRBJ1-2,TRBV5-3,.,CARSLYPEGGWNYGYTF,TGTGCCAGAAGCTTGTACCCGGAGGGAGGATGGAACTATGGCTACACCTTC
once,TRBJ2-2,TRBV5-6,.,CASSLELTGELFF,TGTGCCAGCAGCTTAGAGTTGACCGGGGAGCTGTTTTTT
.,TRBJ2-5,TRBV27,.,CASRSSVRETQYF,TGTGCCAGCAGGTCGTCGGTGCGAGAGACCCAGTACTTC
.,TRBJ1-1,TRBV5-4,.,CASSSEPWGEAFF,TGTGCCAGCAGCTCCGAGCCCTGGGGTGAAGCTTTCTTT
.,TRBJ2-7,TRBV2,.,CASSSGTAPYEQYF,TGTGCCAGCAGCTCCGGGACGGCCCCCTACGAGCAGTACTTC
.,TRBJ2-3,TRBV7-8,.,CASSLELGAGDTQYF,TGTGCCAGCAGCTTAGAACTCGGGGCGGGAGATACGCAGTATTTT
.,TRBJ2-3,TRBV11-2,TRBD1,CASSLGQPLGTQYF,TGTGCCAGCAGCTTGGGACAGCCTCTGGGTACGCAGTATTTT
.,TRBJ2-5,TRBV5-1,TRBD1,CASRQGTQETQYF,TGCGCCAGCAGACAGGGGACCCAAGAGACCCAGTACTTC
.,TRBJ1-1,TRBV18,.,CASSPTTGTTEAFF,TGTGCCAGCTCACCAACCACCGGGACGACTGAAGCTTTCTTT
.,TRBJ2-1,TRBV6-5,.,CASSIGPQSYNEQFF,TGTGCCAGCAGCATTGGACCTCAATCATACAATGAGCAGTTCTTC
.,TRBJ1-3,TRBV19,.,CASSRVDAGNTIYF,TGTGCCAGCAGCAGGGTGGACGCTGGAAACACCATATATTTT
.,TRBJ2-5,TRBV11-2,TRBD2,CASSFGSGGVETQYF,TGTGCCAGCAGCTTCGGTAGCGGGGGTGTGGAGACCCAGTACTTC
.,TRBJ2-7,TRBV11-2,.,CASSQARRVYEQYF,TGTGCCAGCAGCCAAGCACGGAGGGTCTACGAGCAGTACTTC